The rows below give T cell receptor beta chains drawn from one sample of a study of blood T cell repertoires in COVID-19. Libraries were prepared by immunoSEQ multiplex PCR; TCRdb keeps only in-frame clonotypes and omits some of them. The sample records about 27,000 clones, roughly 84% being singletons. The sequencing sample was made of peripheral blood. Receptors originate from a man aged 65-85 years with active COVID-19. CDR3s leave out the opening cysteine and the closing phenylalanine or tryptophan. A clone size is listed for some rows: how often the clone was seen (once, few, many), or a class if it is expanded.

J gene | V gene | clone size | CDR3 protein
TRBJ2-5 | TRBV7-7 | - | ASSFDINQETQY
TRBJ1-1 | TRBV2 | - | ASSVGQATTEAF
TRBJ2-7 | TRBV7-3 | - | ASSLGLGHSYEQY
TRBJ1-5 | TRBV19 | - | ASSPPGGGDLMGKKPQH
TRBJ2-7 | TRBV19 | - | ASSIDDTRHKY
TRBJ1-1 | TRBV6-1 | - | ASSVTRRSRINTEAF
TRBJ2-5 | TRBV11-2 | - | ASVGRAGETQY
TRBJ1-1 | TRBV18 | - | ASSPPRGVAEAF
TRBJ2-1 | TRBV10-3 | - | AISGGLTLTEQF
TRBJ2-5 | TRBV28 | - | ASSLWRGGAQQETQY
TRBJ1-2 | TRBV5-8 | - | ASSLYGTVTYGYT
TRBJ1-2 | TRBV2 | few | ASSGDRWYYGYT
TRBJ2-1 | TRBV20-1 | - | SASAGSGSRYEQF
TRBJ1-1 | TRBV30 | - | AWRAGVTEAF
TRBJ2-7 | TRBV12-3/TRBV12-4 | - | ASSLPPGVPQY
TRBJ1-2 | TRBV6-1 | - | ASSDLGARYGYT
TRBJ2-1 | TRBV7-8 | - | ASSYPGQVNNEQF
TRBJ2-6 | TRBV5-1 | - | ASSLGQGSGANVLT
TRBJ2-1 | TRBV5-1 | once | ASSFGTSGSAYDEQF
TRBJ1-3 | TRBV6-5 | - | ASITGLSGNTIY
TRBJ2-3 | TRBV11-2 | - | ASSFTDRVTDTQY
TRBJ2-7 | TRBV15 | - | ATSRTSGGYYEQY
TRBJ2-3 | TRBV10-3 | - | ATKSSGQGVDTQY
TRBJ1-1 | TRBV7-3 | few | ASSVDSHTEAF
TRBJ2-7 | TRBV7-9 | once | ASSSPGTGPYEQY
TRBJ2-3 | TRBV19 | once | ASSGGRGTTDTQY
TRBJ1-5 | TRBV7-6 | - | ASSREQGLNQPQH
TRBJ1-6 | TRBV3-1/TRBV3-2 | - | ASSHGTGVSPLH
TRBJ1-1 | TRBV12-5 | - | ASGLQGNTEAF
TRBJ1-4 | TRBV2 | once | ASLDPGWDEKLF
TRBJ1-6 | TRBV28 | - | ASTPRDRGNSPLH
TRBJ2-1 | TRBV25-1 | few | ASRPPGNEQF
TRBJ2-1 | TRBV10-1 | - | ANPGQVYNEQF